Given below is one T cell receptor (beta chain) in context. Its antigen is unknown. This sample was taken from a study of T cell responses to AZD1222 COVID-19 vaccine. The protocol was immunoSEQ multiplex PCR, while the TCRdb copy is restricted to in-frame clones and leaves out a portion. Among roughly 120,000 clones listed, about 90% were seen once. Points from the study as a whole: Only a handful of individuals given AZD1222 were seropositive at baseline. Two AZD1222 administrations were followed by greater Spike-specific TCR breadth and depth. Nearly half of spike-specific TCRs reportedly target variant regions that are unmutated in the B.1.351 and B.1.1.7 variants.

This sequence was found in an adult who received the AZD1222 COVID-19 vaccine. The sequencing here drew on peripheral blood, taken 28 days after the second AZD1222 dose.

CDR3 sequence: CASNHIGGDEQYF. DNA for the CDR3: TGTGCCAGTAATCACATCGGAGGAGACGAGCAGTACTTC. The chain carries TRBV19 and TRBJ2-7, with D perhaps matching TRBD2 (5 bases). V lost 7 bases and J lost 5, with 15 bases in between. This CDR3 is built from 13 residues. CDR1 LNHDA and CDR2 SQIVND come from the germline V gene (reference sequence).